A selection of T cell receptor beta chains follows, all from one sample in a study of cytomegalovirus exposure and HLA in healthy donors. Sequencing was performed with immunoSEQ multiplex PCR; in TCRdb, only in-frame clones are kept and a portion is missing. The table has over 100,000 clones, about four fifths seen once. Sequencing used PBMCs. These TCRs come from a man aged 25-40 years in good health and CMV-seropositive. Each CDR3 is given with its conserved first and last residue. The D gene is left open where the match is weak.

D gene: .
J gene: TRBJ2-6
V gene: TRBV11-3
CDR3 length: 15
CDR3 DNA: TGTGCCAGCAGCTTAGGGAGCTCTGGGGCCAACGTCCTGACTTTC
CDR3 protein: CASSLGSSGANVLTF

D gene: TRBD1
J gene: TRBJ2-3
V gene: TRBV7-3
CDR3 length: 16
CDR3 DNA: TGTGCCAGCAGCCTTGACAGGGGGCGCGCCACAGATACGCAGTATTTT
CDR3 protein: CASSLDRGRATDTQYF

D gene: .
J gene: TRBJ2-2
V gene: TRBV12-5
CDR3 length: 19
CDR3 DNA: TGTGCTAGTGGTTTGAGCAGACAACCTAAGAACGCGAACACCGGGGAGCTGTTTTTT
CDR3 protein: CASGLSRQPKNANTGELFF

D gene: .
J gene: TRBJ1-2
V gene: TRBV2
CDR3 length: 12
CDR3 DNA: TGTGCCAGCAGTGAGTGGGCCAGCGGCTACACCTTC
CDR3 protein: CASSEWASGYTF

D gene: TRBD2
J gene: TRBJ2-3
V gene: TRBV5-5
CDR3 length: 14
CDR3 DNA: TGTGCCAGCAGCTTTACGCGGGGGGAGCTTACGCAGTATTTT
CDR3 protein: CASSFTRGELTQYF

D gene: .
J gene: TRBJ1-2
V gene: TRBV27
CDR3 length: 13
CDR3 DNA: TGTGCCAGCACCCTCCGCAGGGGTTCACGCTACACCTTC
CDR3 protein: CASTLRRGSRYTF

D gene: .
J gene: TRBJ1-5
V gene: TRBV30
CDR3 length: 12
CDR3 DNA: TGTGCCTGGAGCCCGGGCAATCAGCCCCAGCATTTT
CDR3 protein: CAWSPGNQPQHF

D gene: TRBD2
J gene: TRBJ2-2
V gene: TRBV5-1
CDR3 length: 16
CDR3 DNA: TGCGCCAGCAGCTTGAGAGCGGGGGGGAACACCGGGGAGCTGTTTTTT
CDR3 protein: CASSLRAGGNTGELFF

D gene: .
J gene: TRBJ1-3
V gene: TRBV6-5
CDR3 length: 15
CDR3 DNA: TGTGCCAGCAGTTACGCGGGGGCGCGAGGAAACACCATATATTTT
CDR3 protein: CASSYAGARGNTIYF

D gene: TRBD2
J gene: TRBJ2-1
V gene: TRBV2
CDR3 length: 15
CDR3 DNA: TGTGCCAGCAGTGAAGAGGTAGCGGGGGCCAATGAGCAGTTCTTC
CDR3 protein: CASSEEVAGANEQFF

D gene: TRBD2
J gene: TRBJ2-1
V gene: TRBV11-3
CDR3 length: 15
CDR3 DNA: TGTGCCAGCAGCTTAGTCGGGACTAGATACAATGAGCAGTTCTTC
CDR3 protein: CASSLVGTRYNEQFF

D gene: .
J gene: TRBJ2-2
V gene: TRBV4-3
CDR3 length: 13
CDR3 DNA: TGCGCCAGCAGCCGATCAGGGACCGGGGAGCTGTTTTTT
CDR3 protein: CASSRSGTGELFF

D gene: .
J gene: TRBJ2-7
V gene: TRBV30
CDR3 length: 13
CDR3 DNA: TGTGCCTGGAGGCTCGACAGTTCCTACGAGCAGTACTTC
CDR3 protein: CAWRLDSSYEQYF